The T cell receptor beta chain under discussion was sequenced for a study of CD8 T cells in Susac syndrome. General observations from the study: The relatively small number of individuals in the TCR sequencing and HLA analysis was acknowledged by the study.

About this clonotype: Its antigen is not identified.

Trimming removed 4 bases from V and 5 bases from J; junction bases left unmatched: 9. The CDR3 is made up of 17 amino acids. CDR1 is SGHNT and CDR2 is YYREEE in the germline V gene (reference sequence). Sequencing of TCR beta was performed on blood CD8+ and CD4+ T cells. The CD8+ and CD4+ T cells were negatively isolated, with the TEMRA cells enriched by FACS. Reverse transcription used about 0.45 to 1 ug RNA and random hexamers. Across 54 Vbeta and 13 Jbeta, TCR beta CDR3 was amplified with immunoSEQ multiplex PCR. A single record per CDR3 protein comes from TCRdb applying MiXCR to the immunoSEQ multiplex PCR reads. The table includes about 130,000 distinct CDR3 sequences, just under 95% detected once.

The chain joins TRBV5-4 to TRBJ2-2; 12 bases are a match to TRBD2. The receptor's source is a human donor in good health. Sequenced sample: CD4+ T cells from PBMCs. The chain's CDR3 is CASSIGLAGRGTGELFF. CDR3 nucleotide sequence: TGTGCCAGCAGCATTGGACTAGCGGGAAGAGGGACCGGGGAGCTGTTTTTT. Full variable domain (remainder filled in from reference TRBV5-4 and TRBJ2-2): ETGVTQSPTHLIKTRGQQVTLRCSSQSGHNTVSWYQQALGQGPQFIFQYYREEENGRGNFPPRFSGLQFPNYSSELNVNALELDDSALYLCASSIGLAGRGTGELFFGEGSRLTVL.